Included here is one T cell receptor beta chain sequence, with context. This specimen comes from a study of blood T cell repertoires in COVID-19. For the study at large: Sample material is recorded as cDNA or gDNA derived from T cells, B-cell-depleted T cells, or PBMCs.

The CDR3 covers 14 residues. V lost 4 bases and J lost 0, with 10 bases in between. Germline CDR1 is SGHRS and CDR2 is YFSETQ. Here immunoSEQ multiplex PCR was the method, and the copy in TCRdb shows in-frame clones only, minus some. Of about 260,000 clones listed, 87% are singletons. This clonotype originated in a woman in her 40s who had recovered from COVID-19. The chain combines TRBV5-1 with TRBJ1-1; D is unresolved. The sample taken for sequencing was peripheral blood. CDR3 sequence (DNA): TGCGCCAGCAGCCCCAGCAGGTTGAACACTGAAGCTTTCTTT. The encoded protein is CASSPSRLNTEAFF.